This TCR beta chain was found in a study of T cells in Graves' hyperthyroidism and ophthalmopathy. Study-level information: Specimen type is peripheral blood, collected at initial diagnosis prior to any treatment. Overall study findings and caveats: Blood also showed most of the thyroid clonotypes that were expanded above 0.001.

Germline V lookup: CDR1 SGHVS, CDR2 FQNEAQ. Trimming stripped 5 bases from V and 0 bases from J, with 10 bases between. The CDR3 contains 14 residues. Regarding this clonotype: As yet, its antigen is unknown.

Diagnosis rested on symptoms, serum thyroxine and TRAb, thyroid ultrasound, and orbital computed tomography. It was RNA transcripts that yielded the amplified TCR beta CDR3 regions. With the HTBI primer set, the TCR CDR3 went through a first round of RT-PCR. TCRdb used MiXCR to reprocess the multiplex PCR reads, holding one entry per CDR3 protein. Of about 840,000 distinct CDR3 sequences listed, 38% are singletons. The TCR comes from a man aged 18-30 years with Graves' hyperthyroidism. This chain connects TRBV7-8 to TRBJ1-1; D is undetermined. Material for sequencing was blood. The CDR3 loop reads CASSAHPMNTEAFF. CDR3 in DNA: TGTGCCAGCAGCGCCCACCCCATGAACACTGAAGCTTTCTTT. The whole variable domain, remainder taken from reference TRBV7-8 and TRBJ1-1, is GAGVSQSPRYKVAKRGQDVALRCDPISGHVSLFWYQQALGQGPEFLTYFQNEAQLDKSGLPSDRFFAERPEGSVSTLKIQRTQQEDSAVYLCASSAHPMNTEAFFGQGTRLTVV.